The entry that follows covers one T cell receptor beta chain sequence. Its cognate antigen is unknown. The beta constant-region primer was an equimolar mix of two oligonucleotides covering TRBC1 and TRBC2. The ligated cDNA underwent four PCR rounds using SP2 and nested alpha and beta constant-region primers. MiXCR, run by TCRdb on the UMI-ligation and nested PCR reads, gives a single entry per CDR3 protein. Of approximately 82,000 distinct CDR3 sequences in the sample, 5.5% to 8.5% were seen once. This sample is part of a study of naive and memory T cell subsets. Study results and caveats: In naive cells, over 95% of TCR sequences were seen only once.

This receptor was taken from a human donor in good health. What was sequenced was central memory CD4+ T cells from blood.

The CDR3 DNA reads as TGTGCCAGCAGCTTGGTTGGCGGGGCCGGGGAGACCCAGTACTTC. Translation: CASSLVGGAGETQYF. The genes are TRBV5-4 and TRBJ2-5, with D perhaps TRBD2 (6 bases). This CDR3 is 15 amino acids long. The V and J ends lost 0 bases and 5 bases respectively, with 14 bases between them. Germline CDR1 SGHNT, CDR2 YYREEE (reference sequence).